These T cell receptor beta chains were read from a single sample in a study of shared T cell receptors in the human thymus. The method was immunoSEQ multiplex PCR; TCRdb's version includes in-frame clones alone and lacks a portion of them. The sample holds 630,000 or so clones, over 75% seen once. These sequences were also reported in another study, on human thymus T cells.

The source material was thymocytes. These receptors were collected from a boy in the first two years of life with a congenital heart defect. The CDR3 runs from the conserved cysteine through the conserved F or W. A D gene is named only where the DNA matches it firmly. Size values are once, few and many counts, or a class for expanded clones, and some rows have none.

j_call: TRBJ1-1; d_call: -; clone_size: -; v_call: TRBV7-2; cdr3_aa: CASSGGWKAGYAFF; cdr3_nt: TGTGCCAGCAGCGGTGGTTGGAAGGCGGGGTATGCTTTCTTT
j_call: TRBJ1-1; d_call: -; clone_size: -; v_call: TRBV7-9; cdr3_aa: CASSLFAGTEAFF; cdr3_nt: TGTGCCAGCAGCTTATTCGCGGGGACTGAAGCTTTCTTT
j_call: TRBJ2-1; d_call: TRBD1; clone_size: -; v_call: TRBV4-3; cdr3_aa: CASSQEIAGGFDNEQFF; cdr3_nt: TGCGCCAGCAGCCAAGAAATAGCAGGGGGCTTCGACAATGAGCAGTTCTTC
j_call: TRBJ1-2; d_call: -; clone_size: -; v_call: TRBV7-2; cdr3_aa: CASSLSIGQAPYGYTF; cdr3_nt: TGTGCCAGCAGCTTGAGCATTGGCCAGGCCCCCTATGGCTACACCTTC
j_call: TRBJ2-1; d_call: TRBD1; clone_size: -; v_call: TRBV11-2; cdr3_aa: CASSPGTDQYNEQFF; cdr3_nt: TGTGCCAGCAGCCCGGGGACAGACCAGTACAATGAGCAGTTCTTC
j_call: TRBJ1-6; d_call: -; clone_size: -; v_call: TRBV7-9; cdr3_aa: CASSLDGIDDSPLHF; cdr3_nt: TGTGCCAGCAGCTTAGACGGGATTGACGATTCACCCCTCCACTTT
j_call: TRBJ2-5; d_call: -; clone_size: -; v_call: TRBV28; cdr3_aa: CASSLIQGRQETQYF; cdr3_nt: TGTGCCAGCAGTTTAATACAGGGTCGGCAAGAGACCCAGTACTTC
j_call: TRBJ2-5; d_call: TRBD2; clone_size: -; v_call: TRBV28; cdr3_aa: CASSRGEGETQYF; cdr3_nt: TGTGCCAGCAGTCGGGGGGAGGGGGAGACCCAGTACTTC
j_call: TRBJ2-5; d_call: -; clone_size: once; v_call: TRBV7-6; cdr3_aa: CASSESDGLGAQYF; cdr3_nt: TGTGCCAGCAGCGAATCGGACGGGTTAGGGGCCCAGTACTTC
j_call: TRBJ1-5; d_call: TRBD1; clone_size: -; v_call: TRBV30; cdr3_aa: CAWSVPGDRGRGSNQPQHF; cdr3_nt: TGTGCCTGGAGTGTACCTGGGGACAGGGGGCGCGGTAGCAATCAGCCCCAGCATTTT
j_call: TRBJ2-1; d_call: -; clone_size: -; v_call: TRBV5-4; cdr3_aa: CASSLMGLHNEQFF; cdr3_nt: TGTGCCAGCAGCTTGATGGGACTCCACAATGAGCAGTTCTTC
j_call: TRBJ2-3; d_call: TRBD2; clone_size: -; v_call: TRBV19; cdr3_aa: CATGTSGGNTDTQYF; cdr3_nt: TGTGCCACCGGGACTAGCGGGGGGAACACAGATACGCAGTATTTT
j_call: TRBJ1-2; d_call: -; clone_size: -; v_call: TRBV28; cdr3_aa: CASNHSTNYGYTF; cdr3_nt: TGTGCCAGCAACCACAGTACTAACTATGGCTACACCTTC
j_call: TRBJ1-1; d_call: TRBD1; clone_size: -; v_call: TRBV7-8; cdr3_aa: CASSPLPQGALYREAFF; cdr3_nt: TGTGCCAGCAGCCCCCTGCCACAGGGGGCTTTATATCGGGAAGCTTTCTTT
j_call: TRBJ1-1; d_call: TRBD1; clone_size: -; v_call: TRBV2; cdr3_aa: CASSVGQAHTEAFF; cdr3_nt: TGTGCCAGCAGTGTTGGACAGGCCCACACTGAAGCTTTCTTT
j_call: TRBJ1-5; d_call: TRBD1; clone_size: -; v_call: TRBV6-4; cdr3_aa: CASTGTGTYSNQPQHF; cdr3_nt: TGTGCCAGCACCGGGACAGGCACATATAGCAATCAGCCCCAGCATTTT
j_call: TRBJ2-7; d_call: TRBD1; clone_size: -; v_call: TRBV29-1; cdr3_aa: CSVERDRAGYEQYF; cdr3_nt: TGCAGCGTTGAAAGGGACAGGGCGGGATACGAGCAGTACTTC
j_call: TRBJ2-7; d_call: TRBD2; clone_size: once; v_call: TRBV5-6; cdr3_aa: CASSLFGTSGNFWLYEQYF; cdr3_nt: TGTGCCAGCAGCTTGTTTGGGACTAGCGGGAATTTTTGGTTGTACGAGCAGTACTTC
j_call: TRBJ1-6; d_call: -; clone_size: -; v_call: TRBV27; cdr3_aa: CASSLDRSNNSPLHF; cdr3_nt: TGTGCCAGCAGTTTAGACAGGTCCAATAATTCACCCCTCCACTTT
j_call: TRBJ1-6; d_call: TRBD1; clone_size: once; v_call: TRBV27; cdr3_aa: CASSEGTDSPLHF; cdr3_nt: TGTGCCAGCAGTGAAGGGACAGATTCACCCCTCCACTTT
j_call: TRBJ1-5; d_call: -; clone_size: -; v_call: TRBV11-2; cdr3_aa: CASSFGGGQPQHF; cdr3_nt: TGTGCCAGCAGCTTCGGGGGGGGGCAGCCCCAGCATTTT
j_call: TRBJ2-7; d_call: -; clone_size: -; v_call: TRBV2; cdr3_aa: CASSSAGTRDEQYF; cdr3_nt: TGTGCCAGCAGCTCCGCCGGGACTCGCGACGAGCAGTACTTC
j_call: TRBJ2-1; d_call: TRBD2; clone_size: few; v_call: TRBV27; cdr3_aa: CASSLGASGAPVGPNEQFF; cdr3_nt: TGTGCCAGCAGTCTAGGTGCTAGCGGGGCCCCCGTGGGGCCCAATGAGCAGTTCTTC